These 10 T cell receptor beta chains originate from one sample sequenced in a study of early T cells in non-severe SARS-CoV-2 infection. TCRdb independently ran MiXCR on the 5' RACE reads; one entry per CDR3 protein. The top ten hold 25% to 30% of the sample, which has tens of thousands of distinct CDR3 sequences, roughly 5.6% seen once. Sequencing used whole blood. These receptor sequences come from an adult who was a healthcare worker with PCR-confirmed SARS-CoV-2 infection or an uninfected control (not recorded which).

This clonotype was detected ten times or more. The rearrangement links TRBV7-9 to TRBJ2-1, with D possibly matching TRBD2 (6 bases). Germline loops: CDR1 SEHNR, CDR2 FQNEAQ (reference sequence). The CDR3 contains 13 residues. Trimming shortened V by 1 base and J by 9 bases, and 10 bases separated the two germline ends. In nucleotides, the CDR3 is TGTGCCAGCAGCTTAGGAATGGGGGGTGAGCAGTTCTTC. Translating it yields CASSLGMGGEQFF.

This clonotype was picked up a small number of times. The CDR3 coding sequence is TGTGCCAGCAGACGGGGGACAGGGGTAGGCGAGCAGTACTTC. This encodes CASRRGTGVGEQYF. V usage is TRBV6-2 or TRBV6-3 and J usage is TRBJ2-7; 10 positions match TRBD1. Looked up from germline, CDR1 is MNHEY and CDR2 is SVGEGT. CDR3 length: 14 amino acids. The J segment lost 6 bases and the V segment lost 6 bases, leaving 8 bases of the junction unmatched.

V usage is TRBV6-1 and J usage is TRBJ2-1, with 15 positions matching TRBD2. This CDR3 is built from 18 residues. The trim removed 8 bases at V and 9 bases at J, leaving 17 bases unmatched. Germline CDR1 and CDR2: MNHNS and SASEGT. The CDR3 loop reads CASFSRTSGRAPRGEQFF. The CDR3 DNA sequence: TGTGCCAGCTTTAGCCGGACTAGCGGGAGGGCCCCGCGCGGTGAGCAGTTCTTC.

This clonotype has a handful of counts. The chain has TRBV7-6 and TRBJ1-1; D ambiguous. The CDR3 sequence is 14 residues long. In germline, CDR1 is SGHVS, CDR2 FNYEAQ. The V end was cut by 0 bases, the J end by 3 bases, with 8 bases between. The CDR3, as DNA: TGTGCCAGCAGCTTAGCCCCGAGGGACACTGAAGCTTTCTTT. Residues: CASSLAPRDTEAFF.

This clonotype has a count of ten or more. A read error may account for a junction end that differs from germline. This chain joins TRBV7-6 and TRBJ2-5; D remains unclear. Germline lookup yields CDR1 SGHVS and CDR2 FNYEAQ. This CDR3 contains 12 residues. CDR3 region: CASSLSQGTQYF. DNA of the CDR3: TGTGCCAGCAGCTTAAGCCAAGGGACCCAGTACTTC.

This clonotype was counted at least ten times. The chain recombines TRBV5-1 with TRBJ2-3; D is undetermined. V lost 0 bases and J 0 bases, leaving 5 bases between the germline ends. Germline V gene lookup returns CDR1 SGHRS and CDR2 YFSETQ. The CDR3 loop spans 14 amino acids. CDR3 coding DNA: TGCGCCAGCAGCTTGGGTGTTAGCACAGATACGCAGTATTTT. Its translation: CASSLGVSTDTQYF.

This clonotype was seen repeatedly, ten times or more. The rearrangement joins TRBV7-8 to TRBJ2-3; no reliable D call. Trimming took off 0 bases at V and 5 bases at J, with 9 bases between the two ends. Germline V gene sequence: CDR1 SGHVS, CDR2 FQNEAQ. The CDR3 has 14 residues. This CDR3 reads CASSLAFPRDTQYF. The CDR3 nucleotides read TGTGCCAGCAGCTTAGCCTTTCCGCGAGATACGCAGTATTTT.

This clonotype was recorded many times. This sequence joins TRBV28 and TRBJ2-7, with TRBD2 identical over 8 bases. The junction had 13 bases not matched to a gene; V was cut back by 6 bases and J by 0 bases. This CDR3 has 17 amino acids. Per the germline V gene, CDR1 is MDHEN and CDR2 is SYDVKM. The CDR3 sequence is CASSPPRGRSYSYEQYF. Written as DNA, the CDR3 is TGTGCCAGCAGCCCCCCCCGCGGGAGGTCTTACTCCTACGAGCAGTACTTC.

This clonotype showed up many times. V usage is TRBV7-9 and J usage is TRBJ2-7, with D maybe TRBD1 (5 bases). Between the trimmed V and J ends, which lost 7 bases and 2 bases, there was a span of 15 bases. Per the germline V gene, CDR1 is SEHNR and CDR2 is FQNEAQ (reference sequence). CDR3 length equals 14 residues. The CDR3: CASTQAPGPYEQYF. DNA of the CDR3: TGTGCCAGCACCCAAGCCCCAGGGCCCTACGAGCAGTACTTC.

This clonotype was seen ten or more times. The chain uses TRBV7-3 and TRBJ2-7, with D uncertain. Trimming pared 1 base from V and 1 base from J, leaving 5 bases between. The CDR3 has 13 residues. Germline V gene data show CDR1 as SGHTA and CDR2 as FQGTGA. The CDR3 DNA reads TGTGCCAGCAGCTTAAGTCAGTCCTACGAGCAGTACTTC. Its translation: CASSLSQSYEQYF.